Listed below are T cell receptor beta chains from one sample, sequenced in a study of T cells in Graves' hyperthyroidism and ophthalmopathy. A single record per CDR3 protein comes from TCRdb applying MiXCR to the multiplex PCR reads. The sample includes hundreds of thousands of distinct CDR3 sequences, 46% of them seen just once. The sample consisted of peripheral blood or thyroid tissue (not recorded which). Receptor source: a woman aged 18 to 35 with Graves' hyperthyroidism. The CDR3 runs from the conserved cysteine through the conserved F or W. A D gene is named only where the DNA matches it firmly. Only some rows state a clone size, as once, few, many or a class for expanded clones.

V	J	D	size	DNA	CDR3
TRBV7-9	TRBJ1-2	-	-	TGTGCCAGCAGCTTAATGGGCGGGCAGGATCCTACTAACTATGGCTACACCTTC	CASSLMGGQDPTNYGYTF
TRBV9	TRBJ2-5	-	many	TGTGCCAGCAGCGTAGACTCGTGGGGAGGAGGGCCATCTGAGACCCAGTACTTC	CASSVDSWGGGPSETQYF
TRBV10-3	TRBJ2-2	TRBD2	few	TGTGCCAGCAGCGACGGACTAGCGGTGTACACCGGGGAGCTGTTTTTT	CASSDGLAVYTGELFF
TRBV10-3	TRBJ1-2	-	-	TGTGCCATCAGTGCTAGAGACAGGCGCCCCTATGGCTACACCTTC	CAISARDRRPYGYTF
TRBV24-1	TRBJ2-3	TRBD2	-	TGTGCCACCAGTGATCACGGACTAGCCACAGATACGCAGTATTTT	CATSDHGLATDTQYF
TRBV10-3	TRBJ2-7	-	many	TGTGCCATCAGCGAACGGGTTTTCGACGAGCAGTACTTC	CAISERVFDEQYF
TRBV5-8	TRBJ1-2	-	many	TGTGCCAGCAGCTTGGCCCGGGTTGGCTACACCTTC	CASSLARVGYTF
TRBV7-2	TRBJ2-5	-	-	TGTGCCAGCAGCTCCGTTTATGGGGGGTACCAAGAGACCCAGTACTTC	CASSSVYGGYQETQYF
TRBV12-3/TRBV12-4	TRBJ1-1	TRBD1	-	TGTGCCAGCAGTTTAGAAACAGGGGGATGGACTGAAGCTTTCTTT	CASSLETGGWTEAFF
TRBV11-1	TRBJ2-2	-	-	TGTGCCAGCACCTCAGGGCCCACCGGGGAGCTGTTTTTT	CASTSGPTGELFF
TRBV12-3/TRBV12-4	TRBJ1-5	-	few	TGTGCCAGCAGTTTATCAAGAGGCAATCAGCCCCAGCATTTT	CASSLSRGNQPQHF
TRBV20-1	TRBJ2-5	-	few	TGCAGTGCTCTCAGCGGGCTAGCTGAGCCAGAGACCCAGTACTTC	CSALSGLAEPETQYF
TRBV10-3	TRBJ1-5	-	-	TGTGCCAGCAGTTACCAGGGTGGGTGGGTTCGGCAGCCCCAGCATTTT	CASSYQGGWVRQPQHF
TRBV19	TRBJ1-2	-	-	TGTGCCAGTAGTCCTCCCCGGGACTCCCGCTATGGCTACACCTTC	CASSPPRDSRYGYTF
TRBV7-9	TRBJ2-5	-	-	TGTGCCAGCAGCCCCCCTAGCGTGGGAGACCAAGAGACCCAGTACTTC	CASSPPSVGDQETQYF
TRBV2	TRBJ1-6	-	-	TGTGCCAGCAGGGTGGAAAGGGGGGATTCACCCCTCCACTTT	CASRVERGDSPLHF
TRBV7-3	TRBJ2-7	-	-	TGTGCCAGCAGCTTAACTCGGGACTTTCGGAGCTCCTACGAGCAGTACTTC	CASSLTRDFRSSYEQYF
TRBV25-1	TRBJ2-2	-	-	TGTGCCAGCAGTGAATTTTCCGGGGAGCTGTTTTTT	CASSEFSGELFF
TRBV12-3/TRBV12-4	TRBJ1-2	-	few	TGTGCCAGCAGGTTTGGGCACCTTCCCGGCTACACCTTC	CASRFGHLPGYTF
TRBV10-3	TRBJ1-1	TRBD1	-	TGTGCCATCAGTGACCGGGACAGGGCGAACACTGAAGCTTTCTTT	CAISDRDRANTEAFF
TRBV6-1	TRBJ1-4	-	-	TGTGCCAGCCGGGAGGCCCTGTTTTTT	CASREALFF
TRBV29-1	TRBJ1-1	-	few	TGCAGCGTTGAAGACATCCTGATGGGCGATGCTGAAGCTTTCTTT	CSVEDILMGDAEAFF
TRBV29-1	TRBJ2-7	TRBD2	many	TGCAGCGTTCTAGCGGGAGCGTGGGAGCAGTACTTC	CSVLAGAWEQYF
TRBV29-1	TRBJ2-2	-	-	TGCAGCGTCCGCCAAACCGGGACGGTAAAAAACACCGGGGAGCTGTTTTTT	CSVRQTGTVKNTGELFF
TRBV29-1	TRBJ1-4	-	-	TGCAGCTTACGATGGGGGGCGAGTGAAAAACTGTTTTTT	CSLRWGASEKLFF
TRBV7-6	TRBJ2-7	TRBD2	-	TGTGCCAGCAGCCAGTCTGCGACTAGCGCAACCTACGAGCAGTACTTC	CASSQSATSATYEQYF
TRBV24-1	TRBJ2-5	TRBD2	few	TGTGCCACCAGTGACCCCTCGGCCCGGACTAGAGAGACCCAGTACTTC	CATSDPSARTRETQYF
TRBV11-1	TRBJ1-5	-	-	TGTGCCAGCAGTTCCCACCGGCAGGCGGGTCAGCCCCAGCATTTT	CASSSHRQAGQPQHF
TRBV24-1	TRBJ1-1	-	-	TGTGCCACCAGTGACGGCGGCCGAGGGTCTGAAGCTTTCTTT	CATSDGGRGSEAFF
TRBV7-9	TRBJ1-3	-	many	TGTGCCAGCAGCTTATTCGGTCCTGGAAACACCATATATTTT	CASSLFGPGNTIYF
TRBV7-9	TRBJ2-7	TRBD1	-	TGTGCCAGCAGCTACAGGACAGGGGAGGACGAGCAGTACTTC	CASSYRTGEDEQYF
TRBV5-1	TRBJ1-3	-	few	TGCGCCAGCAGCTTGGCCCGGGGTGGAAACACCATATATTTT	CASSLARGGNTIYF
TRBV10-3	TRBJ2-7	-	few	TGTGCCATCAGTGAGTCTGTACAGGGTGGCTCCTACGAGCAGTACTTC	CAISESVQGGSYEQYF
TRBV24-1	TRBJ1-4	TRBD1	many	TGTGCCACCAGTGATCGGACAGGGGACGGAGAAAAACTGTTTTTT	CATSDRTGDGEKLFF
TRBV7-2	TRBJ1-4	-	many	TGTGCCAGCAGCCAACGACACCCGGGACGGGAAAAACTGTTTTTT	CASSQRHPGREKLFF
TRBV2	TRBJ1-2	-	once	TGTGCCAGCAGTACCCGTCCCTCGGCTGGCTACACCTTC	CASSTRPSAGYTF
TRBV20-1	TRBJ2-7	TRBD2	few	TGCAGTGCTCGGAACAGGACTAGCGGTACCTACGAGCAGTACTTC	CSARNRTSGTYEQYF